The 29 T cell receptor beta chains in this list originate from one sample, sequenced in a study of post-analysis software for immune sequencing data. Study results and limitations: Four or five TRBV segments, TRBV5-6, TRBV5-1 and TRBV20-1 among them, were found more frequent in patients than controls.

Each TCR beta cDNA library carried unique molecular identifiers. Each CDR3 protein is one row after TCRdb ran MiXCR on the PCR reads. Here the sample spans around 400,000 distinct CDR3 sequences, roughly 38% being singletons. These receptors lack a known antigen. Sequencing input: blood. These receptors all come from a girl aged 2 to 9 with multiple sclerosis.

The genes are TRBV27 and TRBJ1-1; D uncertain. CDR1 and CDR2 (germline): MNHEY, SMNVEV (reference sequence). This CDR3 comprises 14 residues. V was pared by 8 bases and J by 3 bases, with 16 bases between. CDR3 in amino acids: CASFGDVRDTEAFF. The CDR3 coding sequence is TGTGCCAGCTTCGGGGATGTGCGTGACACTGAAGCTTTCTTT.

This clonotype appeared a few times. This chain uses TRBV10-3 with TRBJ1-4; the D is unclear. Trimming cost V 11 bases and J 0 bases, with 16 bases left between them. The germline gives CDR1 ENHRY, CDR2 SYGVKD. This CDR3 spans 15 amino acids. The CDR3 sequence is CAVSDEPATNEKLFF. The CDR3 DNA reads as TGTGCCGTCTCGGACGAACCTGCAACTAATGAAAAACTGTTTTTT.

The chain combines TRBV9 with TRBJ2-7; D might be TRBD1 or TRBD2, each matching 5 bases. The CDR3 totals 12 residues. Trimming removed 7 bases at V and 3 bases at J, with 11 bases between. In germline, CDR1 is SGDLS, CDR2 YYNGEE. The CDR3 sequence: CASGPGGYEQYF. CDR3 sequence (DNA): TGTGCCAGCGGACCTGGGGGCTACGAGCAGTACTTC.

This clonotype was seen a few times. This chain links TRBV10-3 with TRBJ2-1, with 9 bases lining up with TRBD2. CDR1 and CDR2 (germline): ENHRY, SYGVKD. The V segment lost 3 bases and the J segment 6 bases; nucleotides outside the gene matches: 6. The CDR3 runs to 15 residues. In DNA form, the CDR3 reads TGTGCCATCAGTGAACGGGCGGGGGGGCCCAATGAGCAGTTCTTC. Translating gives CAISERAGGPNEQFF.

This chain links TRBV27 with TRBJ2-1; weak D call: TRBD2 (6 bases). CDR1 is MNHEY and CDR2 is SMNVEV in the germline V gene (reference sequence). Trimming pared 5 bases from V and 8 bases from J, leaving 16 bases between. There are 14 residues in the CDR3. The CDR3 nucleotides read TGTGCCAGCAGTCTCTGGAGGGGTGCGGATGAGCAGTTCTTC. The encoded protein is CASSLWRGADEQFF.

Concerning this clonotype: Relative to the germline gene, one junction end is altered; a read error may explain this. The chain has TRBV9 and TRBJ2-6; 7 nucleotides match TRBD1. The CDR3 spans 17 residues. Germline V lookup: CDR1 SGDLS, CDR2 YYNGEE. The CDR3 sequence: CASSAPGTVSGANVLTF. Here the CDR3 DNA reads TGTGCCAGCAGCGCTCCCGGGACAGTCTCTGGGGCCAACGTTCTGACTTTC.

V and J are TRBV21-1 and TRBJ1-2. TRBV21-1 is shown as a pseudogene. This CDR3 region has 14 residues. The DNA for the CDR3 is TGTGCCAGCAGCAAAGAGGAGGTCAGGCATGGCTACACCTTC. Translating gives CASSKEEVRHGYTF.

V gene TRBV29-1 combines with J gene TRBJ2-5, with D unclear. Germline loops: CDR1 SQVTM, CDR2 ANQGSEA. The CDR3 has 12 amino acids. V was shortened by 3 bases and J by 2 bases, with 7 bases between the two germline ends. The CDR3 sequence: CSVDGPQETQYF. The CDR3, as DNA: TGCAGCGTTGATGGGCCTCAAGAGACCCAGTACTTC.

The chain carries TRBV7-9 and TRBJ1-1; tentative D call: TRBD1 (6 bases). V was shortened by 5 bases and J by 6 bases, with 19 bases between the two germline ends. This CDR3 has 15 residues. Germline loops: CDR1 SEHNR, CDR2 FQNEAQ (reference sequence). CDR3 amino acids: CASSPSGRGSAEAFF. CDR3 in DNA: TGTGCCAGCAGCCCCTCGGGCAGGGGAAGCGCTGAAGCTTTCTTT.

The CDR3 DNA is TGTGCCAGCAGTGAAGCGCGCCAGGGGGGCTACAATGAGCAGTTCTTC. This encodes CASSEARQGGYNEQFF. The chain has TRBV6-1 and TRBJ2-1; maybe TRBD1 (7 bases). There are 16 residues in the CDR3. The V gene lost 0 bases and the J gene lost 3 bases, with 12 bases spanning the gap. Per germline, CDR1 MNHNS and CDR2 SASEGT.

The V call is TRBV27, the J call TRBJ2-3; 12 bases agree with TRBD2. This CDR3 has 18 amino acids. Germline CDR1 is MNHEY and CDR2 is SMNVEV (reference sequence). Trimming cost V 5 bases and J 2 bases; bases outside gene matches: 11. CDR3 in amino acids: CASSGLAGSGGFTDTQYF. The CDR3 DNA reads TGTGCCAGCAGTGGACTAGCGGGAAGCGGGGGATTCACAGATACGCAGTATTTT.

The chain joins TRBV27 to TRBJ2-1; 13 bases fit TRBD2. The CDR3 loop spans 17 amino acids. V dropped 5 bases and J dropped 3; count of bases not matched to a gene: 7. Germline values: CDR1 MNHEY, CDR2 SMNVEV (reference sequence). The CDR3: CASSNTSGRVDYNEQFF. For the CDR3, the DNA is TGTGCCAGCAGTAACACTAGCGGGAGGGTGGACTACAATGAGCAGTTCTTC.

V is TRBV7-9 and J is TRBJ1-2; no firm D call. The V gene lost 2 bases and the J gene lost 2 bases, with 9 bases spanning the gap. Germline CDR1 and CDR2: SEHNR and FQNEAQ (reference sequence). This CDR3 has 14 residues. CDR3 bases: TGTGCCAGCAGCTTACTTGGACTCAACTATGGCTACACCTTC. Translating it yields CASSLLGLNYGYTF.

The CDR3 region is CSVARVLNTEAFF. The CDR3 bases are TGCAGCGTTGCCAGGGTTTTGAACACTGAAGCTTTCTTT. The V call is TRBV29-1, the J call TRBJ1-1, with D perhaps matching TRBD1 (5 bases). The CDR3 contains 13 residues. Germline V gene sequence: CDR1 SQVTM, CDR2 ANQGSEA. Trimming removed 4 bases from V and 0 bases from J, with 9 bases in between.

This clonotype was seen a handful of times. The CDR3 sequence: CSASSTGVDTEAFF. The CDR3 nucleotides are TGCAGTGCTAGTAGTACGGGGGTAGACACTGAAGCTTTCTTT. This chain links TRBV20-1 with TRBJ1-1; TRBD1 is a possible D gene (5 bases). This CDR3 region has 14 residues. Per germline, CDR1 DFQATT and CDR2 SNEGSKA (reference sequence). Trimming removed 3 bases at V and 3 bases at J, with 14 bases between.

The sample holds many counts of this clonotype. The V call is TRBV29-1, the J call TRBJ1-2, with D possibly TRBD1 on 6 matching bases. V gave up 0 bases and J gave up 6 bases, with 29 bases separating them. The germline CDR1 and CDR2 sequences are SQVTM and ANQGSEA. The CDR3 contains 19 residues. DNA of the CDR3: TGCAGCGTTGAAGAAGTACCGGGACAAGATCGGGTAGACAAGGATGGCTACACCTTC. Its protein product is CSVEEVPGQDRVDKDGYTF.

This chain links TRBV6-5 with TRBJ1-4; D gene ambiguous. V lost 0 bases, J lost 6 bases, and 8 bases lay in between. The germline V gene encodes CDR1 MNHEY and CDR2 SVGAGI. The CDR3 consists of 14 residues. CDR3 nucleotide sequence: TGTGCCAGCAGTTACTCGGCCTTTTATGAAAAACTGTTTTTT. This gives the protein CASSYSAFYEKLFF.

V and J are TRBV10-3 and TRBJ2-5; no clear D. The germline V gene encodes CDR1 ENHRY and CDR2 SYGVKD. The CDR3 totals 14 residues. V lost 0 bases to trimming and J lost 2 bases, with 7 bases between them. The CDR3 loop is CAISESVTQETQYF. CDR3 DNA sequence: TGTGCCATCAGTGAGTCGGTCACTCAAGAGACCCAGTACTTC.

There are a few counts of this clonotype. V and J are TRBV7-3 and TRBJ2-7, with D possibly matching TRBD2 (5 bases). V lost 0 bases and J lost 6, with 12 bases in between. The CDR3 has 14 residues. Germline CDR1 SGHTA, CDR2 FQGTGA. CDR3 nucleotide sequence: TGTGCCAGCAGCTTAACGGGTCCAGGAGGCGAGCAGTACTTC. Its translation is CASSLTGPGGEQYF.

The rearrangement uses TRBV20-1 and TRBJ2-3, with TRBD1 matching 10 bases. CDR3 length: 17 amino acids. Germline trimming cut 3 bases from V and 1 base from J; bases unmatched to any gene: 10. The germline CDR1 and CDR2 sequences are DFQATT and SNEGSKA (reference sequence). The DNA for the CDR3 is TGCAGTGCTAGTAGTCCCGGGACAGGGGCTGGCACAGATACGCAGTATTTT. Translation: CSASSPGTGAGTDTQYF.

The rearrangement uses TRBV28 and TRBJ2-3; 7 nucleotides agree with TRBD1. The germline gives CDR1 MDHEN, CDR2 SYDVKM. The CDR3 runs to 15 residues. V lost 5 bases and J lost 3; bases outside the gene matches: 8. The DNA for the CDR3 is TGTGCCAGCAGTCTACCGGGACAGTTGACAGATACGCAGTATTTT. Residues: CASSLPGQLTDTQYF.

The chain is built from TRBV4-2 and TRBJ1-5; the D is unclear. CDR3 length: 12 amino acids. Trimming shortened V by 1 base and J by 7 bases, and 5 bases separated the two germline ends. From germline, CDR1 is LGHNA and CDR2 YNFKEQ. CDR3 amino acids: CASSQGGQPQHF. DNA of the CDR3: TGTGCCAGCAGCCAAGGTGGACAGCCCCAGCATTTT.

The CDR3 DNA sequence: TGTGCCAGCAGTTTAGCTAGCGGGGGCGGGAATGAGCAGTTCTTC. This sequence encodes CASSLASGGGNEQFF. The chain couples TRBV27 to TRBJ2-1; 10 positions match TRBD2. Germline V gives CDR1 MNHEY, CDR2 SMNVEV (reference sequence). J lost 7 bases, V lost 2 bases, and 5 bases had no gene match. The CDR3 has 15 amino acids.

The rearrangement links TRBV20-1 to TRBJ2-7, with no clear D. The CDR3 is 13 residues long. V lost 2 bases, J lost 0 bases, and 8 bases lay in between. Germline values: CDR1 DFQATT, CDR2 SNEGSKA (reference sequence). The CDR3 loop is CSARKARSYEQYF. The CDR3 DNA sequence: TGCAGTGCTAGAAAGGCTCGCTCCTACGAGCAGTACTTC.

This clonotype appeared a few times. The genes are TRBV3-1 and TRBJ2-1; 7 positions match TRBD2. Looked up from germline, CDR1 is LGHDT and CDR2 is YNNKEL (reference sequence). This CDR3 is 15 amino acids long. J was trimmed by 5 bases and V by 1 base; bases with no gene match: 5. DNA of the CDR3: TGTGCCAGCAGCCAAGGGCGGGGGTATGACAATGAGCAGTTCTTC. It translates to CASSQGRGYDNEQFF.

V is TRBV29-1 and J is TRBJ2-7, with a weak D call TRBD2 (6 bases). V dropped 7 bases and J dropped 0 bases, with 16 bases sitting between them. The CDR3 totals 14 residues. Germline assignment: CDR1 SQVTM and CDR2 ANQGSEA. CDR3 amino acids: CSARLVGFSYEQYF. In nucleotides, the CDR3 is TGCAGCGCTCGACTAGTCGGCTTCTCCTACGAGCAGTACTTC.

The gene calls are TRBV28 and TRBJ2-4; 9 nucleotides agree with TRBD1. The closer fit of TRBJ2-7 to the DNA end suggests the J call may be wrong. The CDR3 has 15 residues. Germline V gene sequence: CDR1 MDHEN, CDR2 SYDVKM. The CDR3 DNA is TGTGCCAGCAGCTGGATCCGGGACAGGGCCTTCGAGCAGTACTTC. It specifies CASSWIRDRAFEQYF.

The chain couples TRBV28 to TRBJ2-4; 7 bases align to TRBD1. With the DNA end fitting TRBJ2-7 better, the J assignment may be wrong. The V gene's germline CDR1 is MDHEN and CDR2 SYDVKM. The CDR3 spans 13 residues. CDR3 amino acids: CASSEGQLYEQYF. CDR3 DNA: TGTGCCAGCAGTGAGGGACAGTTATACGAGCAGTACTTC.

This clonotype has a handful of counts. J is TRBJ2-7 and V is TRBV28, with a weak D call TRBD1 (8 bases). Germline V gene data show CDR1 as MDHEN and CDR2 as SYDVKM. The CDR3 runs 15 residues. The V gene lost 4 bases and the J gene lost 5 bases, with 18 bases spanning the gap. The CDR3 spells CASSSLGQGGDEQYF. CDR3 nucleotide sequence: TGTGCCAGCAGTTCTCTTGGACAGGGAGGGGACGAGCAGTACTTC.